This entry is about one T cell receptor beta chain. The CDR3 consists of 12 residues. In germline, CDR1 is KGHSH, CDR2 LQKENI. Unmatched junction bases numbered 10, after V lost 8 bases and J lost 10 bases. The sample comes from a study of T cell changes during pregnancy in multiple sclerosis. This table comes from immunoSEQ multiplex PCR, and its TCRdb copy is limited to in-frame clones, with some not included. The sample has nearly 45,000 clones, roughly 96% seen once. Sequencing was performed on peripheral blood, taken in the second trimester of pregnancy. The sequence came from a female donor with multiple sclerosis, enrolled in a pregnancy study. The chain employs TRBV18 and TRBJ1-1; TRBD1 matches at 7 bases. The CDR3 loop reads CASTPDRVGAFF. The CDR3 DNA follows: TGTGCCAGCACTCCAGACAGGGTGGGAGCTTTCTTT.